Below, 18 T cell receptor beta chains from the same sample are listed, as sequenced in a study of Ad26.COV2.S vaccination and SARS-CoV-2 variants. Treatment specified: 19 received Ad26.COV2.S at low or high dose, single or two shots; about five received placebo; per-sample allocation not given. After the first vaccine or placebo injection, samples were drawn on day 63. Sequencing used immunoSEQ multiplex PCR; TCRdb keeps in-frame clones, though not all of them. In the table there are 360,000 or so clones, over 75% of which are singletons. The sequencing here drew on peripheral blood, taken in a trial of Ad26.COV2.S vaccine versus placebo. The origin of the receptors is a person aged 18-60 years who received the Ad26.COV2.S COVID-19 vaccine or a placebo.

The chain couples TRBV3-1 (or the pseudogene TRBV3-2) to TRBJ1-4, with 7 bases matching TRBD1. Germline assignment: CDR1 LGHDT and CDR2 YNNKEL (reference sequence). The CDR3 loop spans 15 amino acids. V dropped 5 bases and J dropped 7; count of bases not matched to a gene: 10. The CDR3 reads CASSSRDSGGEKLFF. DNA of the CDR3: TGTGCCAGCAGCAGCCGGGACAGCGGTGGTGAAAAACTGTTTTTT.

The chain carries TRBV30 and TRBJ2-3, with 8 bases fitting TRBD2. The CDR3 covers 15 residues. Germline assignment: CDR1 GTSNPN and CDR2 SVGIG (reference sequence). Trimming cost V 8 bases and J 0 bases; bases outside gene matches: 10. The chain's CDR3 is CAGQSGSHSTDTQYF. The CDR3, as DNA: TGTGCCGGACAGAGCGGGAGCCATAGCACAGATACGCAGTATTTT.

The chain links TRBV11-2 to TRBJ1-2, with D possibly matching TRBD1 (6 bases). CDR1 and CDR2 from the germline V gene are SGHAT and FQNNGV. The CDR3 spans 14 residues. Trimming stripped 4 bases from V and 2 bases from J, with 11 bases between. This CDR3 is CASSSRQENYGYTF. CDR3 DNA sequence: TGTGCCAGCAGCTCCCGACAGGAGAACTATGGCTACACCTTC.

This CDR3 is CASSLFGADTQYF. The DNA for the CDR3 is TGTGCCAGCAGTTTATTTGGGGCGGATACGCAGTATTTT. The chain has TRBV28 and TRBJ2-3, with a possible D match to TRBD1 (5 bases). Germline V CDR1 and CDR2: MDHEN, SYDVKM. Deletions cut 1 base from V and 6 bases from J, with 8 bases between. CDR3 length equals 13 residues.

The chain uses TRBV10-2 and TRBJ2-3, with 16 bases that match TRBD2. CDR1 is WSHSY and CDR2 is SAAADI in the germline V gene. The CDR3 has 16 residues. V gave up 8 bases and J gave up 5 bases; unmatched junction bases: 7. In DNA, the CDR3 is TGCGCCAGCTCGGGACTAGCGGGAGGGCAGGGAGATACGCAGTATTTT. Amino acid sequence: CASSGLAGGQGDTQYF.

This clone showed up just a few times. This rearrangement joins TRBV24-1 to TRBJ1-5, with a possible D match to TRBD1 (5 bases). The V gene's germline CDR1 is KGHDR and CDR2 SFDVKD. This CDR3 has 15 residues. The V and J ends lost 3 bases and 2 bases respectively, with 10 bases between them. The CDR3 spells CATSDGQGRNQPQHF. The CDR3, as DNA: TGTGCCACCAGTGATGGTCAGGGACGCAATCAGCCCCAGCATTTT.

The chain links TRBV5-1 to TRBJ2-7; 7 bases agree with TRBD1. Germline V gene lookup returns CDR1 SGHRS and CDR2 YFSETQ. CDR3 size: 16 residues. V lost 1 base to trimming and J lost 2 bases; unmatched junction nucleotides: 9. The CDR3: CASSLTERTGPYEQYF. The CDR3 coding sequence is TGCGCCAGCAGCTTGACTGAGAGGACAGGTCCCTACGAGCAGTACTTC.

The genes are TRBV11-2 and TRBJ2-1; TRBD2 might be the D (6 bases). Germline CDR1 is SGHAT and CDR2 is FQNNGV. The germline V and J ends were trimmed by 5 bases and 3 bases, with 20 bases remaining between them. The CDR3 length is 17 residues. The CDR3: CASSEFFGRSGYNEQFF. In nucleotides, the CDR3 is TGTGCCAGCAGCGAATTTTTCGGGAGATCCGGCTACAATGAGCAGTTCTTC.

This chain uses TRBV11-1 with TRBJ2-2, with no clear D. Germline CDR1 is SGHAT and CDR2 is FQDESV (reference sequence). CDR3 length equals 15 residues. Trimming removed 0 bases from V and 9 bases from J, with 14 bases in between. In DNA, the CDR3 is TGTGCCAGCAGCTTAGCTAATCTCGGAGAGAGGGAGCTGTTTTTT. This translates into CASSLANLGERELFF. The variable domain in full, completed from reference TRBV11-1 and TRBJ2-2, reads EAEVAQSPRYKITEKSQAVAFWCDPISGHATLYWYRQILGQGPELLVQFQDESVVDDSQLPKDRFSAERLKGVDSTLKIQPAELGDSAMYLCASSLANLGERELFFGEGSRLTVL.

The chain employs TRBV18 and TRBJ1-6, with 7 nucleotides matching TRBD1. Trimming at V came to 0 bases and at J to 5 bases, leaving 1 base not matched to a gene. CDR1 and CDR2 from the germline V gene are KGHSH and LQKENI. This CDR3 has 15 residues. CDR3 coding DNA: TGTGCCAGCTCACCACCCACAGGGGATAATTCACCCCTCCACTTT. Protein sequence: CASSPPTGDNSPLHF.

This clone was picked up a small number of times. Different DNA sequences within this sample yield the same CDR3. The chain links TRBV7-9 to TRBJ2-7; TRBD2 matches at 11 bases. CDR1 is SEHNR and CDR2 is FQNEAQ in the germline V gene (reference sequence). V lost 4 bases to trimming and J lost 3 bases; unmatched junction nucleotides: 2. The CDR3 is 14 residues long. DNA for the CDR3: TGTGCCAGCAGCTCCGGGACTAGCGGCTACGAGCAGTACTTC. The encoded protein is CASSSGTSGYEQYF.

This clone came up once. The chain has TRBV27 and TRBJ2-5, with 8 positions matching TRBD1. The CDR3 extends over 14 amino acids. Per the germline V gene, CDR1 is MNHEY and CDR2 is SMNVEV (reference sequence). Trimming cost V 5 bases and J 5 bases; bases outside gene matches: 7. The CDR3 loop is CASSDPDRGETQYF. CDR3 coding DNA: TGTGCCAGCAGTGACCCCGACAGGGGCGAGACCCAGTACTTC.

The chain employs TRBV11-3 and TRBJ2-1; 7 bases are a match to TRBD2. The trim removed 0 bases at V and 6 bases at J, leaving 5 bases unmatched. CDR1 is SGHNT, CDR2 YENEEA, per germline. The CDR3 sequence is 15 residues long. The CDR3 loop reads CASSLDRASGNEQFF. CDR3 DNA sequence: TGTGCCAGCAGCTTAGATCGGGCTAGCGGCAATGAGCAGTTCTTC.

The rearrangement links TRBV2 to TRBJ2-3; 7 nucleotides match TRBD2. The CDR3 is made up of 17 amino acids. V lost 3 bases and J lost 2; bases outside the gene matches: 11. The germline V gene encodes CDR1 SNHLY and CDR2 FYNNEI. The CDR3 is CASSDSGGSPLTDTQYF. The DNA of the CDR3 is TGTGCCAGCAGTGATTCTGGCGGGAGCCCTCTCACAGATACGCAGTATTTT.

The chain recombines TRBV9 with TRBJ2-3; 7 bases map to TRBD2. This CDR3 spans 15 amino acids. Germline V gene sequence: CDR1 SGDLS, CDR2 YYNGEE. Trimming took 0 bases from V and 3 from J; bases not matched to a gene: 4. The CDR3 sequence is CASSVDRGRTDTQYF. The CDR3 DNA sequence: TGTGCCAGCAGCGTAGATCGCGGGAGAACAGATACGCAGTATTTT.

The chain is built from TRBV19 and TRBJ2-3; D is unclear. Germline-derived CDR1 and CDR2 are LNHDA and SQIVND (reference sequence). Trimming removed 5 bases at V and 0 bases at J, with 9 bases between. This CDR3 has 14 amino acids. CDR3 loop: CASSRGESTDTQYF. Here the CDR3 DNA reads TGTGCCAGTAGTCGTGGGGAAAGCACAGATACGCAGTATTTT.

The rearrangement links TRBV10-1 to TRBJ2-3, with 8 bases aligning to TRBD2. Germline V CDR1 and CDR2: WNHNN, SYGVQD (reference sequence). The CDR3 runs 14 residues. The ends lost 2 bases at V and 6 bases at J; junction bases unmatched: 4. CDR3 sequence: CASSEGSGSDTQYF. The CDR3 region has the DNA TGCGCCAGCAGTGAGGGCAGCGGGAGTGATACGCAGTATTTT.

In its sample, this clone was seen once. The V gene is TRBV7-2, the J gene TRBJ2-3; 8 bases line up with TRBD2. The CDR3 runs to 16 residues. V was pared by 5 bases and J by 3 bases, with 10 bases of the junction left unmatched. Germline assignment: CDR1 SGHTA and CDR2 FQGNSA. CDR3 in amino acids: CASSPFGLAGTDTQYF. DNA for the CDR3: TGTGCCAGCAGCCCCTTCGGGTTAGCGGGAACAGATACGCAGTATTTT.